This T cell receptor beta chain is drawn from a study of OX40 agonist ivuxolimab in advanced cancers. Assay: immunoSEQ multiplex PCR; the TCRdb copy retains only in-frame clones and omits some. The sample carries 99,000 or so clones, around nine tenths recorded once. Germline values: CDR1 MNHNY, CDR2 SVGAGI (reference sequence). The CDR3 loop spans 14 amino acids. Trimming left V 4 bases short and J 3 bases short, with 10 bases between. This chain connects TRBV6-6 to TRBJ2-4; no reliable D call. This TCR was sampled from an adult with an advanced solid tumor such as melanoma, head and neck, liver or kidney cancer. This specimen consisted of CD4+ or CD8+ T cells sorted from blood, obtained in a trial of the OX40 agonist ivuxolimab. The DNA for the CDR3 is TGTGCCAGCAGTTTTGGGCCGGTCAAAAACATTCAGTACTTC. Protein product: CASSFGPVKNIQYF.